This T cell receptor beta chain emerged from a study of Graves' ophthalmopathy and Graves' hyperthyroidism. Study conclusions and caveats: In blood, most expanded thyroid clonotypes above 0.001 frequency were also detected. Classification of ophthalmopathy versus stable hyperthyroidism by a 13-signature model yielded about 90% sensitivity and around 77% specificity.

TCR beta CDR3 regions were amplified from RNA transcripts. An opening RT-PCR round employed HTBI primers and preceded a second-round multiplex PCR. From the multiplex PCR reads, TCRdb called clonotypes with MiXCR, one entry per CDR3 protein. The table includes almost 750,000 distinct CDR3 sequences, about 44% detected once. It was on clinical symptoms, serum thyroxine, TRAb, thyroid ultrasound and orbital computed tomography that diagnosis relied. About this clonotype: What it recognizes is unknown.

Germline V gene lookup returns CDR1 SGHTA and CDR2 FQGNSA. This CDR3 comprises 15 residues. Trimming took 2 bases from V and 5 from J, leaving 16 bases between them. The receptor was derived from an adult man with Graves' ophthalmopathy. The sample comprised peripheral blood. The V call is TRBV7-2, the J call TRBJ2-7; D remains ambiguous. The CDR3 region has the DNA TGTGCCAGCAGCTTAAAAGTGCTCGGTGGACACGAGCAGTACTTC. Protein sequence: CASSLKVLGGHEQYF.